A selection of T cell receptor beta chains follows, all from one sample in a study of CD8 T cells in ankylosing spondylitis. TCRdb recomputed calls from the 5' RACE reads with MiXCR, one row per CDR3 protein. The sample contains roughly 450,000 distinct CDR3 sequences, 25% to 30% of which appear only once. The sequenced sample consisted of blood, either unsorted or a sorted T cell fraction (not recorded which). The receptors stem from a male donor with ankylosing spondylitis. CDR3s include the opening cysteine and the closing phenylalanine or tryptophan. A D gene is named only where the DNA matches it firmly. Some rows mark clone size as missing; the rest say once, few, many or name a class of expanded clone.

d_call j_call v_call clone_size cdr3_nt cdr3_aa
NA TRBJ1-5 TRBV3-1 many TGTGCCAGCAGCCAAGGACGGGGTCAGCCCCAGCATTTT CASSQGRGQPQHF
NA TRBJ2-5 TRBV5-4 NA TGTGCCAGCAGCTTGGTTTTCGGGGGTGGCACTGGGCTAAAAGAGACCCAGTACTTC CASSLVFGGGTGLKETQYF
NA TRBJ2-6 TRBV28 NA TGTGCCAGCAGTTTACAGGGTCCCTCTGGGGCCAACGTCCTGACTTTC CASSLQGPSGANVLTF
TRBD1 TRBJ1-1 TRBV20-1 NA TGCAGTGCTAGAGATTCCAGGGGGCCGGCTGAAGCTTTCTTT CSARDSRGPAEAFF
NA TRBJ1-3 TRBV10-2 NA TGCGCCACGGCGGGGGGGCTAACTACGTCCTCTGGAAACACCATATATTTT CATAGGLTTSSGNTIYF
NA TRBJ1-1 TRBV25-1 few TGTGCCAGCAGTATGCGAGAGGGCCTGGGGAACACTGAAGCTTTCTTT CASSMREGLGNTEAFF
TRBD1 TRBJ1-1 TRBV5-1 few TGCGCCAGCAGCTTCCTAACAGGGGGCACTGAAGCTTTCTTT CASSFLTGGTEAFF
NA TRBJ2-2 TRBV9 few TGTGCCAGCAGCCTAGGGACATCGGGCCTCACCGGGGAGCTGTTTTTT CASSLGTSGLTGELFF
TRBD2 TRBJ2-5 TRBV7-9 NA TGTGCCAGCAGCTTAGAGGGACGGCGGGAGGAGACCCAGTACTTC CASSLEGRREETQYF
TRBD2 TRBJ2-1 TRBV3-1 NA TGTGCCAGCAGCCAACCGCTAGCGGGAGGCCGCAATGAGCAGTTCTTC CASSQPLAGGRNEQFF
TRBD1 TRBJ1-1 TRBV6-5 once TGTGCCAGCAGTTACCAGCAGGGGGCCCGAAACACTGAAGCTTTCTTT CASSYQQGARNTEAFF
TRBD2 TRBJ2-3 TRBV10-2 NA TGCGCCAGCAACCCCGCGGGAGTCACAGATACGCAGTATTTT CASNPAGVTDTQYF
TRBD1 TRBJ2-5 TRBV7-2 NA TGTGCCAGCAGCTCGGGACAGCCCCAAGAGACCCAGTACTTC CASSSGQPQETQYF
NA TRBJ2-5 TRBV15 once TGTGCCACCAGCAGAGCCGTTGGAGTGCCCCAAGAGACCCAGTACTTC CATSRAVGVPQETQYF
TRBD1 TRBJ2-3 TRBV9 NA TGTGCCAGCAGCGTACTGACAGGGGGCGTAGATACGCAGTATTTT CASSVLTGGVDTQYF
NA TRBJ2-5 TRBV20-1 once TGCAGTGCCGGGACTCCCAGGGGTGAGACCCAGTACTTC CSAGTPRGETQYF
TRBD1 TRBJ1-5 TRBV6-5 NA TGTGCCAGCAGTTACGGGTCAGGGGGAGACGGCAATCAGCCCCAGCATTTT CASSYGSGGDGNQPQHF
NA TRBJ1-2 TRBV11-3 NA TGTGCCAGCAGCTCTGGGACATCGGGCTACACCTTC CASSSGTSGYTF
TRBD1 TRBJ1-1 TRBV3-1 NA TGTGCCAGCAGCCTACAGGGGAAGGCTGAAGCTTTCTTT CASSLQGKAEAFF
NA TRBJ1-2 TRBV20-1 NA TGCAGTGCTTCTCCGGGGGCTAACTATGGCTACACCTTC CSASPGANYGYTF
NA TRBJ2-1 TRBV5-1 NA TGCGCCAGCAGCTTGTTGACGGATTGCTCCTACAATGAGCAGTTCTTC CASSLLTDCSYNEQFF
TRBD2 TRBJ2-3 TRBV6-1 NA TGTGCCAGCAGCCAACTAGCGAACACAGATACGCAGTATTTT CASSQLANTDTQYF
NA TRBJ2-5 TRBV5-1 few TGCGCCAGCAGCCCCTTGAACGGACCGCAAGAGACCCAGTACTTC CASSPLNGPQETQYF
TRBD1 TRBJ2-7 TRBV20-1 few TGCAGTGCTCCTCAAAGACAGGGCTACGAGCAGTACTTC CSAPQRQGYEQYF
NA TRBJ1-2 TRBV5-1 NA TGCGCCAGCAGCTTGGGACGAGGTTTGCTCTATGGCTACACCTTC CASSLGRGLLYGYTF
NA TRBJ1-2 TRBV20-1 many TGCAGCCCGAAAAATCTAGGGGCCAGACAAGGCTACACCTTC CSPKNLGARQGYTF
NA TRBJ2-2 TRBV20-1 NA TGCAGTGCTAGAGATCACGGGAAGAACACCGGGGAGCTGTTTTTT CSARDHGKNTGELFF
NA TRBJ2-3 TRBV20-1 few TGCAGTGCTAGCCCCGGGACGGGGCCGCAAATTCGAGGATCATATTTT CSASPGTGPQIRGSYF
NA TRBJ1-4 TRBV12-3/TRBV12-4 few TGTGCCAGCGGTAGGGCAGGGAGCAATGAAAAACTGTTTTTT CASGRAGSNEKLFF
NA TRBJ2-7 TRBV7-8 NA TGTGCCAGCAGCTTAGTCACCTTGGGGGCTCTCAACGAGCAGTACTTC CASSLVTLGALNEQYF
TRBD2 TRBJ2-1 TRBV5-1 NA TGCGCCAGCAGCGGGACTAGCGGGCAGAATGAGCAGTTCTTC CASSGTSGQNEQFF
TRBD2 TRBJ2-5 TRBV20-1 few TGCAGTGCTATTAAGCGGGATCAAGAGACCCAGTACTTC CSAIKRDQETQYF
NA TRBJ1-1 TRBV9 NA TGTGCCAGCAAGGGGGGGAACACTGAAGCTTTCTTT CASKGGNTEAFF
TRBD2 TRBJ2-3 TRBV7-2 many TGTGCCAGCAGCCCCAGACTAGCGGGAGGACTAGATACGCAGTATTTT CASSPRLAGGLDTQYF
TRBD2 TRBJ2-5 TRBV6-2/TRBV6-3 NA TGTGCCAGCAGTTACCCGGGGACTAGCTCAGAGACCCAGTACTTC CASSYPGTSSETQYF
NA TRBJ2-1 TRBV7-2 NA TGTGCCAGCAGCTTAGTAGCAGGAAATGAGCAGTTCTTC CASSLVAGNEQFF
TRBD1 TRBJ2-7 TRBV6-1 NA TGTGCCAGCAGGGACAGGGAAGCAGGCCCCTACGAGCAGTACTTC CASRDREAGPYEQYF
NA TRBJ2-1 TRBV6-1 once TGTGCCAGCAGTGAATTGACGGATCTTGAGCAGTTCTTC CASSELTDLEQFF
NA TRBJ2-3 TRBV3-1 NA TGTGCCAGCAGCCAAGTCAGCGGCACAGATACGCAGTATTTT CASSQVSGTDTQYF
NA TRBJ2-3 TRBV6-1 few TGTGCCAGCAGTGATTTGGGACTTGACACAGATACGCAGTATTTT CASSDLGLDTDTQYF
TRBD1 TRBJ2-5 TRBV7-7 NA TGTGCCAGCAGCTCGGGACAGGACCAAGAGACCCAGTACTTC CASSSGQDQETQYF
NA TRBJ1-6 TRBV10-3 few TGTGCCATCAGGGCAGTCGATTCACCCCTCCACTTT CAIRAVDSPLHF
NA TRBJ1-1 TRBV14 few TGTGCCAGCAGCCAAGCGGATTACACTGAAGCTTTCTTT CASSQADYTEAFF
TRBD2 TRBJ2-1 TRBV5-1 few TGCGCCAGCAGATGGACTAGCGGGGATAATGAGCAGTTCTTC CASRWTSGDNEQFF
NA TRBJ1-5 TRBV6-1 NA TGTGCCAGCAGCCCGGGAAGGGTTGGAAATCAGCCCCAGCATTTT CASSPGRVGNQPQHF
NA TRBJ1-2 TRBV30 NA TGTGCCTGGAGTCCCGGCATCTATGGCTACACCTTC CAWSPGIYGYTF
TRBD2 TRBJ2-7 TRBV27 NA TGTGCCAGCAGTAACATAGCGGGCGGCCGTCAGTACTTC CASSNIAGGRQYF
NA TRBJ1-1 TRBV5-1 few TGCGCCAGCAGCTCACAGGCGAGGGGTGAAGCTTTCTTT CASSSQARGEAFF
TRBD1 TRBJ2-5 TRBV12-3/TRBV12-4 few TGTGCCAGCAGTAGGACAGGGAGAGAGACCCAGTACTTC CASSRTGRETQYF
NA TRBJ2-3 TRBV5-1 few TGCGCCAGCACTCAAGGGCGTTGGGACACAGATACGCAGTATTTT CASTQGRWDTDTQYF